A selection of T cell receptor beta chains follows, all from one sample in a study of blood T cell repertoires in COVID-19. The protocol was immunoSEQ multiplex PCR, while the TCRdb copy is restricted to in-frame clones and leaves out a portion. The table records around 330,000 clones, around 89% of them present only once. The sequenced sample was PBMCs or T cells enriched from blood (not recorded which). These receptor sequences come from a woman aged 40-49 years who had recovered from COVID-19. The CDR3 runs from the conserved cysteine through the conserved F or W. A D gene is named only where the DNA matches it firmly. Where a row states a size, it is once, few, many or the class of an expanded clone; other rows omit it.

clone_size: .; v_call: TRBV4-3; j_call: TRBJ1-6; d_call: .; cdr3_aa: CASSQVPGHLHF; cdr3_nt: TGCGCCAGCAGCCAAGTCCCAGGGCACCTCCACTTT
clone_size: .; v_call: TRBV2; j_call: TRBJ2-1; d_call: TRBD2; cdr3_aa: CASSPEALAGVDEQFF; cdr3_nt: TGTGCCAGCAGTCCTGAGGCCCTAGCGGGGGTTGATGAGCAGTTCTTC
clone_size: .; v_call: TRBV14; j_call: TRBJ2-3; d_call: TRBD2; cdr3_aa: CASSRGLAGGPFGDTQYF; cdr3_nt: TGTGCCAGCAGCCGTGGACTAGCGGGGGGACCCTTTGGTGATACGCAGTATTTT
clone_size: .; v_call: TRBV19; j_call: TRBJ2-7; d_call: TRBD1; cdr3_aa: CASSIETGRNYEQYF; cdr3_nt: TGTGCCAGTAGTATCGAGACAGGGAGAAACTACGAGCAGTACTTC
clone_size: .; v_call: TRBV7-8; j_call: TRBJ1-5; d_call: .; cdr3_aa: CASSSGRGFNQPQHF; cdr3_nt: TGTGCCAGCAGCTCCGGGCGGGGGTTTAATCAGCCCCAGCATTTT
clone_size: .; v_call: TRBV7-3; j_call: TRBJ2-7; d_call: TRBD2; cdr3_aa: CASSPSGGAPYEQYF; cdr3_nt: TGTGCCAGCAGCCCTAGCGGGGGGGCCCCCTACGAGCAGTACTTC
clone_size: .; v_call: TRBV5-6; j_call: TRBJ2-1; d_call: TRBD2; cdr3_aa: CASSTGAGGVYNEQFF; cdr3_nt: TGTGCCAGCAGCACCGGCGCGGGAGGGGTATACAATGAGCAGTTCTTC
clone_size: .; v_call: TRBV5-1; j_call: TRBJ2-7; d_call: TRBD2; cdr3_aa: CASSLSSGSYEQYF; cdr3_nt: TGCGCCAGCAGCTTATCTAGCGGCTCCTACGAGCAGTACTTC
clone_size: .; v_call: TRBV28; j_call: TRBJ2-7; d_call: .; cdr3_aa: CAVGAVRVYEQYF; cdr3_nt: TGTGCCGTGGGGGCCGTTAGGGTATACGAGCAGTACTTC
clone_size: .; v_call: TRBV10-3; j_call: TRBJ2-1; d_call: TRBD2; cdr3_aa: CAISEGGSSYNEQFF; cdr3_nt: TGTGCCATCAGTGAAGGCGGGAGTTCCTACAATGAGCAGTTCTTC
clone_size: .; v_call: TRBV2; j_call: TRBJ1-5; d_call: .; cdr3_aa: CASSEDQGSNQPQHF; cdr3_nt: TGTGCCAGCAGTGAAGACCAGGGCAGCAATCAGCCCCAGCATTTT
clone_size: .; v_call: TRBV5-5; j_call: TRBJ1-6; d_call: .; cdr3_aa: CASSLDPPGRGPPLHF; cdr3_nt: TGTGCCAGCAGCTTGGATCCCCCTGGAAGGGGTCCACCCCTCCACTTT
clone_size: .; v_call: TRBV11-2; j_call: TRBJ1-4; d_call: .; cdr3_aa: CASRPTGPPNEKLFF; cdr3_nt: TGTGCCAGCAGACCCACAGGGCCCCCTAATGAAAAACTGTTTTTT
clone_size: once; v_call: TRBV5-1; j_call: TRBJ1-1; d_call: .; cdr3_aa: CASSLEGQGNEAFF; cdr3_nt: TGCGCCAGCAGCTTGGAAGGCCAGGGAAATGAAGCTTTCTTT
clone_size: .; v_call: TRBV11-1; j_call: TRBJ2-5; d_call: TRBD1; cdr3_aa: CASSPRDRDLGETQYF; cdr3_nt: TGTGCCAGCAGCCCCCGGGACAGGGATTTAGGAGAGACCCAGTACTTC
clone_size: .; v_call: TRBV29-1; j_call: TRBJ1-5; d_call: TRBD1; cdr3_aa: CSVGQESNQPQHF; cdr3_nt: TGCAGCGTGGGACAGGAGAGCAATCAGCCCCAGCATTTT
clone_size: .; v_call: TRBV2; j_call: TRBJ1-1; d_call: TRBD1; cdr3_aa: CASSGTGTAMNTEAFF; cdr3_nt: TGTGCCAGCAGTGGTACCGGGACAGCTATGAACACTGAAGCTTTCTTT
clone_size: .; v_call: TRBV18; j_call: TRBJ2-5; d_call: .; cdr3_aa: CASSPDRGGIQETQYF; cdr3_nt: TGTGCCAGCTCACCAGACCGGGGTGGAATCCAAGAGACCCAGTACTTC
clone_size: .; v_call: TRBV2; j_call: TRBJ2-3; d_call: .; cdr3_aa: CASNKVGTSTDTQYF; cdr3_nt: TGTGCCAGCAATAAGGTGGGGACTAGCACAGATACGCAGTATTTT
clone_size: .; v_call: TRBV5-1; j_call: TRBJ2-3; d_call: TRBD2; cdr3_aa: CASSFTSGGAGTDTQYF; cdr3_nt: TGCGCCAGCAGCTTTACTAGCGGGGGGGCTGGCACAGATACGCAGTATTTT